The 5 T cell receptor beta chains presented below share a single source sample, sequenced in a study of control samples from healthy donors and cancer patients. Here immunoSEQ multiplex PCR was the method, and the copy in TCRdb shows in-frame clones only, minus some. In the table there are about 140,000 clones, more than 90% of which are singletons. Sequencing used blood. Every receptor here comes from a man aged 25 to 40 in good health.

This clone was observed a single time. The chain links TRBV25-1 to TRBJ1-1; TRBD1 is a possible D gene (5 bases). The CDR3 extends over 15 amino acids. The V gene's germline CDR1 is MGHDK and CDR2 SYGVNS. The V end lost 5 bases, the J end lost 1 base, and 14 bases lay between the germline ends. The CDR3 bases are TGTGCCAGCAGTTTGGGGGGTGCTGGGAACACTGAAGCTTTCTTT. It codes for CASSLGGAGNTEAFF.

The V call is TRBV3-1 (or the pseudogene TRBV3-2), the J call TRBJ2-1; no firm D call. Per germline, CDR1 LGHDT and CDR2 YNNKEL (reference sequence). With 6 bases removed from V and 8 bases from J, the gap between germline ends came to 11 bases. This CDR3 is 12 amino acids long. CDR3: CASRFGRDEQFF. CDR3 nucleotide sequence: TGTGCCAGCAGATTCGGTCGCGATGAGCAGTTCTTC.

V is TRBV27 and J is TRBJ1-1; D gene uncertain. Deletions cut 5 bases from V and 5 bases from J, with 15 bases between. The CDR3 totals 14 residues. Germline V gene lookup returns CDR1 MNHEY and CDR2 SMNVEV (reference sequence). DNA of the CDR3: TGTGCCAGCAGTATAAAGGGCGGGAAGACTGAAGCTTTCTTT. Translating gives CASSIKGGKTEAFF.

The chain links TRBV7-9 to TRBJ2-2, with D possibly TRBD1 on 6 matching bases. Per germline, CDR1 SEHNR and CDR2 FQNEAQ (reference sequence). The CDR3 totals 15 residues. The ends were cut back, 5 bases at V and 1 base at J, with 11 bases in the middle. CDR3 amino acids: CASSLGQMNTGELFF. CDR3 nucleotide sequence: TGTGCCAGCAGCCTTGGACAGATGAACACCGGGGAGCTGTTTTTT.

Written as DNA, the CDR3 is TGTGCCAGCAGCTTAGTAGGTCGGCGGACATACAATGAGCAGTTCTTC. This translates into CASSLVGRRTYNEQFF. The chain has TRBV7-6 and TRBJ2-1, with D perhaps matching TRBD1 (5 bases). The germline V gene encodes CDR1 SGHVS and CDR2 FNYEAQ. CDR3 length: 16 amino acids. The V gene lost 1 base and the J gene lost 4 bases, with 14 bases spanning the gap.